Listed here are 4 T cell receptor beta chains from one sample, sequenced in a study of beta chain features in type 1 diabetes. Every bit of the isolated RNA underwent reverse transcription, so sequencing read expressed TCRB transcripts. Profiling relied on immunoSEQ multiplex PCR, and the TCRdb table lists in-frame clones only, not all of them. The repertoire holds hundreds of thousands of clones, with around 15% as singletons. Sequencing used naive CD4+ T cells from blood. These receptors all stem from a man aged 18 to 30 in good health.

As concerns this clone: The same CDR3 can be traced to other DNA sequences in this sample. The chain has TRBV28 and TRBJ2-7; D is undetermined. This CDR3 has 10 amino acids. V lost 3 bases and J 5 bases, leaving 2 bases between the germline ends. CDR1 MDHEN and CDR2 SYDVKM come from the germline V gene. CDR3 in DNA: TGTGCCAGCAGTTTGAACGAGCAGTACTTC. Translation: CASSLNEQYF.

Written as DNA, the CDR3 is TGTGCCAGCAGCTTAAGACAGGGGATACTAGCCAAAAACATTCAGTACTTC. Residues: CASSLRQGILAKNIQYF. The chain employs TRBV7-9 and TRBJ2-4; 8 bases map to TRBD1. V was clipped by 2 bases and J by 0 bases; unmatched bases: 6. The CDR3 spans 17 residues. Germline V lookup: CDR1 SEHNR, CDR2 FQNEAQ (reference sequence).

The rearrangement links TRBV7-2 to TRBJ2-7; D remains unclear. From germline, CDR1 is SGHTA and CDR2 FQGNSA. The CDR3 covers 17 residues. V dropped 1 base and J dropped 0 bases, with 16 bases sitting between them. CDR3 region: CASSLVLRARSSYEQYF. In nucleotides, the CDR3 is TGTGCCAGCAGCTTAGTTCTCCGGGCCCGTTCCTCCTACGAGCAGTACTTC.

This chain links TRBV7-6 with TRBJ2-7; weak D call: TRBD2 (5 bases). Per germline, CDR1 SGHVS and CDR2 FNYEAQ. The CDR3 covers 14 residues. V was cut by 4 bases and J by 5 bases, with 15 bases left in between. The CDR3 region is CASSSLTRTDEQYF. CDR3 bases: TGTGCCAGCAGCTCCCTAACTAGGACCGACGAGCAGTACTTC.